A selection of T cell receptor beta chains follows, all from one sample in a study of OX40 agonist ivuxolimab in advanced cancers. Assay: immunoSEQ multiplex PCR; the TCRdb copy retains only in-frame clones and omits some. This repertoire shows around 69,000 clones, around 90% found once; its top ten account for 2.5% to 3%. Sequenced here: CD4+ or CD8+ T cells sorted from blood, sampled in a trial of the OX40 agonist ivuxolimab. These receptors originate from an adult with an advanced solid tumor such as melanoma, head and neck, liver or kidney cancer. Each CDR3 is given with its conserved first and last residue. The order of the fields is clone size, D gene, V gene, J gene, CDR3 DNA, CDR3 protein. D genes are given only for firm matches. Rows may omit the clone size; those that give it use once, few, many or a size class.

>.|TRBD2|TRBV28|TRBJ2-2
TGTGCCAGCAGTTCACTTGAGGCCCTGGGAGGGATCTCGCGGGGGCTGTTTTTT
CASSSLEALGGISRGLFF
>.|.|TRBV2|TRBJ1-5
TGTGCCAGCAGTGGGCCCCCTAATCGAAATCAGCCCCAGCATTTT
CASSGPPNRNQPQHF
>.|.|TRBV6-4|TRBJ1-5
TGTGCCAGCAGCCGTTCCGGGGGCCCTAGCAATCAGCCCCAGCATTTT
CASSRSGGPSNQPQHF
>.|.|TRBV19|TRBJ1-2
TGTGCCAGTAGCAGATGGGACACCAACTATGGCTACACCTTC
CASSRWDTNYGYTF
>once|.|TRBV18|TRBJ1-5
TGTGCCAGCTCACGCGACAGGACAAACAATCAGCCCCAGCATTTT
CASSRDRTNNQPQHF
>.|.|TRBV7-2|TRBJ2-7
TGTGCCAGCAGCTTAGGTCACCGCTCCTACGAGCAGTACTTC
CASSLGHRSYEQYF
>.|TRBD2|TRBV28|TRBJ2-7
TGTGCCAGCCGACGGACTAGCGGGGGTGGCCAGGGCGAGCAGTACTTC
CASRRTSGGGQGEQYF
>once|.|TRBV5-6|TRBJ2-5
TGTGCCAGCAGCAGGGACCGGGTTCAAGAGACCCAGTACTTC
CASSRDRVQETQYF
>.|.|TRBV2|TRBJ1-1
TGTGCCATCCCGGACTGGGGCACTGAAGCTTTCTTT
CAIPDWGTEAFF
>.|.|TRBV6-6|TRBJ2-3
TGTGCCAGCAGTTATGGTCTGAAAACAGATACGCAGTATTTT
CASSYGLKTDTQYF
>.|.|TRBV19|TRBJ1-5
TGTGCCAGTAGTAAAATCGGGGGGGCTCCTCAGCCCCAGCATTTT
CASSKIGGAPQPQHF
>.|.|TRBV28|TRBJ1-6
TGTGCCAGCAGTTTAAGGGCCGGACCCCTCCACTTT
CASSLRAGPLHF
>.|.|TRBV28|TRBJ1-1
TGTGCCAGCAGTTTGGTCGGGAACACTGAAGCTTTCTTT
CASSLVGNTEAFF
>few|TRBD1|TRBV2|TRBJ1-3
TGTGCCAGTACGGGACAGTTCGGCACCATATATTTT
CASTGQFGTIYF
>.|.|TRBV10-3|TRBJ2-2
TGTGCCATCAGGCAGGGAGCCACCGGGGAGCTGTTTTTT
CAIRQGATGELFF
>.|.|TRBV30|TRBJ2-3
TGTGCCTGGAGTATAAGCGGTAGCACAGATACGCAGTATTTT
CAWSISGSTDTQYF
>.|TRBD2|TRBV13|TRBJ2-7
TGTGCCAGCAGCTTAGTCCGAGCGGGGGAAATCTTC
CASSLVRAGEIF
>.|TRBD2|TRBV5-1|TRBJ2-3
TGCGCCAGCACCCCCTATGAGGCGGGAGGCACAGATACGCAGTATTTT
CASTPYEAGGTDTQYF
>.|TRBD2|TRBV5-4|TRBJ2-7
TGTGCCAGCAGCTTCGTAGCGGGGGGGCAGGGTTACGAGCAGTACTTC
CASSFVAGGQGYEQYF
>once|.|TRBV19|TRBJ2-7
TGTGCCAGTAGTCCCCGGGACGGGTCCTACGAGCAGTACTTC
CASSPRDGSYEQYF
>.|.|TRBV7-3|TRBJ2-1
TGTGCCAGCAGCCGCCGGGAAAAGGGTAACAATGAGCAGTTCTTC
CASSRREKGNNEQFF
>.|.|TRBV30|TRBJ1-5
TGTGCCTGGAGTTTGAGCAATCAGCCCCAGCATTTT
CAWSLSNQPQHF
>.|.|TRBV5-1|TRBJ1-1
TGCGCCAGCAGCTTCCTAGAGGGGCGAAGAAACACTGAAGCTTTCTTT
CASSFLEGRRNTEAFF
>.|TRBD1|TRBV5-5|TRBJ2-1
TGTGCCAGCAGCACCCGGACAGGGGCCGGTGAGCAGTTCTTC
CASSTRTGAGEQFF
>.|TRBD1|TRBV30|TRBJ1-4
TGTGCCTGGAACTCCGGACAGGGTGAAAAACTGTTTTTT
CAWNSGQGEKLFF
>.|.|TRBV25-1|TRBJ1-1
TGTGCCAGCAGTGCTCAGGGCTGGGGCACTGAAGCTTTCTTT
CASSAQGWGTEAFF
>.|TRBD2|TRBV4-1|TRBJ2-5
TGCGCCAGCAGCCCCTCGGGACTAGCGGGGTTTCAAGAGACCCAGTACTTC
CASSPSGLAGFQETQYF
>.|.|TRBV7-3|TRBJ2-3
TGTGCCAGCAGCCCCCGACTGGGAAGCACAGATACGCAGTATTTT
CASSPRLGSTDTQYF
>.|TRBD1|TRBV7-9|TRBJ2-3
TGTGCCAGCAGCTTAGTTTCAGGGGGCTCAGATACGCAGTATTTT
CASSLVSGGSDTQYF
>.|.|TRBV18|TRBJ2-5
TGTGCCAGCTCACCGGCGCGTAACCAAGAGACCCAGTACTTC
CASSPARNQETQYF
>once|TRBD2|TRBV7-3|TRBJ2-2
TGTGCCAGCAGCCCCTCTGGGGGGGTCAGGGCCGGGGAGCTGTTTTTT
CASSPSGGVRAGELFF
>.|TRBD2|TRBV9|TRBJ2-2
TGTGCCAGCAGCCCACGGACTAGCGGGAGTGGTACCGGGGAGCTGTTTTTT
CASSPRTSGSGTGELFF
>.|.|TRBV5-1|TRBJ2-5
TGCGCCAGCAGCGGCGGTGTCCTAGAGACCCAGTACTTC
CASSGGVLETQYF
>.|TRBD2|TRBV9|TRBJ2-5
TGTGCCAGCAGCGTAGGCGTAGCGGGGCTTGAGACCCAGTACTTC
CASSVGVAGLETQYF
>once|TRBD2|TRBV6-6|TRBJ2-3
TGTGCCAGCAATCGCGGGAGCCTCACAGATACGCAGTATTTT
CASNRGSLTDTQYF
>.|.|TRBV30|TRBJ1-5
TGTGCCTGGAACAGGGACGGCAATCAGCCCCAGCATTTT
CAWNRDGNQPQHF
>.|TRBD2|TRBV15|TRBJ2-3
TGTGCCACCAGCAGAGATCTTGGACTAGCGGGGGGGCCTCGGACAGATACGCAGTATTTT
CATSRDLGLAGGPRTDTQYF
>.|.|TRBV6-1|TRBJ1-2
TGTGCCAGCAGTGATTGGAACTATGGCTACACCTTC
CASSDWNYGYTF
>.|.|TRBV7-2|TRBJ2-1
TGTGCCAGCAGCCAAGGGGCCCCCGAGCAGTTCTTC
CASSQGAPEQFF
>.|TRBD1|TRBV18|TRBJ2-7
TGTGCCAGCTCCCCGGGACAGGGGCTAGGCGAGCAGTACTTC
CASSPGQGLGEQYF
>.|TRBD1|TRBV7-3|TRBJ1-2
TGTGCCAGCAGCTTAGGGACAGGCCTCTACAATAACTATGGCTACACCTTC
CASSLGTGLYNNYGYTF
>.|.|TRBV2|TRBJ2-2
TGTGCCAGCAGTGACCCAAGCCCCCGGGGGACCGGGGAGCTGTTTTTT
CASSDPSPRGTGELFF
>.|.|TRBV6-5|TRBJ2-1
TGTGCCAGTCGGGGGAGCTCCTACAATGAGCAGTTCTTC
CASRGSSYNEQFF
>.|.|TRBV6-4|TRBJ1-5
TGTGCCAGCAGTCCCAGGGGAGACCAGCCCCAGCATTTT
CASSPRGDQPQHF
>.|TRBD2|TRBV9|TRBJ2-1
TGTGCCAGCAGCGCCCGGACTAGCGGGGGGGCCTATGAGCAGTTCTTC
CASSARTSGGAYEQFF
>.|TRBD2|TRBV9|TRBJ2-5
TGTGCCAGCAGCGTAGCTGGGGGACTAGCGGGGCCATTCCAAGAGACCCAGTACTTC
CASSVAGGLAGPFQETQYF
>.|.|TRBV6-5|TRBJ1-1
TGTGCCAGCAGTTTGACTCGCAAGAACACTGAAGCTTTCTTT
CASSLTRKNTEAFF
>.|.|TRBV7-3|TRBJ1-6
TGTGCCAGCAGCTTAAACAGTCTTCATTCACCCCCCCACTTT
CASSLNSLHSPPHF
>.|TRBD1|TRBV7-2|TRBJ2-3
TGTGCCAGCAGCTTTACAGGGGATTCAGATACGCAGTATTTT
CASSFTGDSDTQYF